What follows describes a single T cell receptor beta chain. What it binds is unknown. Relative to the germline gene, one junction end is altered; a read error may explain this. Per germline, CDR1 WSHSY and CDR2 SAAADI. The CDR3 spans 12 residues. TCRB libraries came from RNA via three nested multiplex PCR rounds. These TCRB libraries lack any described unique molecular identifiers. TCRdb re-called the multiplex PCR reads through MiXCR, storing one row per CDR3 protein. The sample includes 7,500 to 10,000 distinct CDR3 sequences, about 72% of them seen just once. The entry originates in a study of tumor-infiltrating lymphocytes in glioblastoma multiforme. Study-wide results and caveats: Only one glioblastoma patient had TCR and mutation analysis.

V gene TRBV10-2 combines with J gene TRBJ1-2; D ambiguous. Sequences were obtained from brain tumor tissue. The TCR was taken from a male donor with glioblastoma. CDR3 coding DNA: TGCGCCGGTAACGGGATGGACTATGGCTACACTTTC. It is translated as CAGNGMDYGYTF.